These 3 T cell receptor beta chains originate from one sample sequenced in a study of beta chain features in type 1 diabetes. What these receptors recognize is not known. Expressed TCRB transcripts were sequenced because the entire RNA isolate underwent reverse transcription. Clones were sequenced by immunoSEQ multiplex PCR, and TCRdb holds only the in-frame ones, with some missing. The sample lists about 41,000 clones; 60% to 75% were seen once. Notes on the study in general: All four CD4+ subsets of Type 1 diabetes patients contained TCRB CDR3s that were moderately but significantly shorter.

Sequenced input: Tregs from blood. The receptors come from a man aged 30 to 45 with type 1 diabetes. Some clones in this sample may be carry-over from other donors' samples.

This clone was counted a single time. The chain employs TRBV10-3 and TRBJ2-5, with a tentative D call TRBD2 (5 bases). This CDR3 has 12 amino acids. CDR1 and CDR2 from the germline V gene are ENHRY and SYGVKD. V was pared by 0 bases and J by 9 bases, with 8 bases between. CDR3 in amino acids: CAISESGGSQYF. In DNA form, the CDR3 reads TGTGCCATCAGTGAGTCCGGCGGGTCCCAGTACTTC.

The rearrangement links TRBV7-8 to TRBJ2-2; D is perhaps TRBD1 (5 bases). Germline V gene data show CDR1 as SGHVS and CDR2 as FQNEAQ. The V gene lost 6 bases and the J gene lost 2 bases, with 10 bases spanning the gap. The CDR3 extends over 14 amino acids. This CDR3 reads CASRADTNTGELFF. CDR3 coding DNA: TGTGCCAGCAGGGCGGACACAAACACCGGGGAGCTGTTTTTT.

The chain recombines TRBV7-3 with TRBJ1-6; no definite D call. The V gene's germline CDR1 is SGHTA and CDR2 FQGTGA. V was shortened by 2 bases and J by 9 bases, with 14 bases between the two germline ends. The CDR3 covers 15 residues. The CDR3 bases are TGTGCCAGCAGCTTAGGGCAGGCCGGCTCTTCACCCCTCCACTTT. Translation: CASSLGQAGSSPLHF.